The T cell receptor beta chain under discussion was sequenced for a study of CD8 T cells in Susac syndrome (dated by TCRdb to between 2018 and 2021). Background for the entire study: The study used repertoire sequencing to test whether antigen drove CD8+ T cell activation and differentiation in Susac syndrome. The study compared CD8+ T cell repertoire clonality among 12 healthy donors, roughly 14 Susac syndrome patients and approximately 16 multiple sclerosis patients. What the study reported, not specific to this receptor: The number of individuals in the TCR sequencing and HLA analysis was recognized as being relatively small.

High-throughput TCR beta sequencing profiled peripheral blood CD8+ and CD4+ T cells from healthy donors, Susac syndrome patients and multiple sclerosis patients. The multiple sclerosis controls were treatment-naive patients who had stable or active relapsing-remitting disease and met the revised McDonald criteria. Bulk CD8+ and CD4+ T cells were purified by magnetic negative isolation, while CD8+ TEMRA cells were enriched using FACS. Blood was drawn into EDTA tubes, processed within 24 hours, and PBMCs were isolated by density gradient centrifugation. PBMCs destined for TCR sequencing were cryopreserved in liquid nitrogen and later thawed in a 37 °C water bath. A purity of at least 90% was achieved for sorted or isolated CD4+, CD8+ and CD8+ TEMRA cells. As for this clonotype: Its recognized antigen is unknown. No base quality information exists; no much larger clone differs at one position.

RNA was extracted using the RNeasy kit, and about 0.45 to 1 ug of the RNA was reverse transcribed with random hexamers. TCR beta CDR3 regions were amplified with the immunoSEQ multiplex PCR assay covering 54 Vbeta and 13 Jbeta segments. Bias from PCR amplification was corrected by using a synthetic template baseline for primer optimization and for computational correction. The authors' pipeline ran thus. Reads were annotated to V, D and J genes according to IMGT and were analyzed with immunoSEQ Analyzer, with only productive sequences retained. Clonality was calculated as one minus the Shannon entropy normalized by log2 of the number of productive unique sequences. Public and private clones were assessed among the 100 most prevalent clones of each patient and control. A clone was defined as Susac-specific if it was absent from the healthy and MS cohorts, from about a thousand published viral clones and from other ImmuneACCESS disease sequences. The public reads were run again by TCRdb, first through fastp at Q25 and then through MiXCR, and only productive beta chains were kept. Merged by CDR3 protein, the rows form single entries marked with the most common genes and DNA. The V and J calls shown here were made by TCRdb, not taken from the authors' results. This sample comprises approximately 300,000 distinct CDR3 sequences, 65% to 90% of them detected only once. The ten largest make up around 0.22% of the sample.

The CDR3 sequence holds 15 residues, the cysteine and phenylalanine included. Kept here is only the CDR3 DNA, which spans 45 bases and is read in frame from base 1. From V the trimming removes 3 bases and from J it removes 3 bases, while the gene matches leave 2 bases of the junction unaccounted for. CDR1 and CDR2 are drawn from the germline V gene: SGDLS, YYNGEE. The sequence derives from a human donor with multiple sclerosis. Sequenced material: CD8+ T cells from PBMCs. Rearrangement joined TRBV9 to TRBJ2-7, and 14 junction bases match TRBD2. CDR3 reads: CASSGGTSGSYEQYF. The nucleotide sequence reads TGTGCCAGCAGCGGGGGGACTAGCGGGAGCTACGAGCAGTACTTC.